This TCR beta chain stems from a study of CD8+ T cells in alopecia areata. Study information: Patients remained on tofacitinib for 6 to 18 months and then went 6 months without it. Overall study findings and caveats: Resident alphabeta T cells of normal skin are also sequenced in scalp samples. Researchers report lesional scalp, most notably alopecia totalis/universalis, outstripped normal scalp in clonality.

CD4+ and CD8+ T cells were sorted from PBMCs. About this clone: Its target is unknown.

Following RNA extraction, reverse transcription yielded cDNA that acted as the sequencing template. Profiled with immunoSEQ multiplex PCR; TCRdb holds only in-frame clones, not every one. The sample has about 97,000 clones; 41% are singletons. CDR3 length: 14 amino acids. J was trimmed by 1 base and V by 6 bases; bases with no gene match: 7. CDR1 is SGHRS, CDR2 YFSETQ, per germline. Sequenced: CD4+ T cells sorted from blood. This sequence joins TRBV5-1 and TRBJ2-7, with TRBD1 matching 7 bases. The sequence came from a human donor with alopecia areata. The CDR3 nucleotides are TGCGCCAGCACCTATGGGGACAGTTCCTACGAGCAGTACTTC. It yields the protein CASTYGDSSYEQYF.